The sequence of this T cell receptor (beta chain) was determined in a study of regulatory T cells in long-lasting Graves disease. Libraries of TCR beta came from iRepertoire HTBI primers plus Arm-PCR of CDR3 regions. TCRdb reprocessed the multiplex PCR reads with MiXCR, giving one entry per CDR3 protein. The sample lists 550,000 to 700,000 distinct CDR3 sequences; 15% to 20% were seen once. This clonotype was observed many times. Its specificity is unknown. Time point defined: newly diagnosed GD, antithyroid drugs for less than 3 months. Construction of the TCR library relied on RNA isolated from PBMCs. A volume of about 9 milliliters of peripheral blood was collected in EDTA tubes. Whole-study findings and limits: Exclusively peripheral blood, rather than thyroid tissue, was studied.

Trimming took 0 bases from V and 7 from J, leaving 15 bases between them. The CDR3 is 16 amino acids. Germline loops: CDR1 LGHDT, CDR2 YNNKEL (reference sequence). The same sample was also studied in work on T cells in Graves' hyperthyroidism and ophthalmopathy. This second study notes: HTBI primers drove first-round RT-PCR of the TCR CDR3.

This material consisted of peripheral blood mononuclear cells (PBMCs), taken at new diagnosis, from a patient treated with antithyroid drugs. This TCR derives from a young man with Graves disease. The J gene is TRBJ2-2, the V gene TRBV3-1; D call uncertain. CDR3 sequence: CASSQDWSSLVGELFF. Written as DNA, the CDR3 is TGTGCCAGCAGCCAAGATTGGTCTTCGCTGGTCGGGGAGCTGTTTTTT.